The 26 T cell receptor beta chains presented below share a single source sample, sequenced in a study of neurological immune-mediated disorders. TCRdb redid the calling of the 5' RACE reads with MiXCR, one entry per CDR3 protein. Seen here are approximately 50,000 distinct CDR3 sequences, over 9% observed once, and the top ten hold about 5.4%. The specimen sequenced was PBMCs. The source of these receptors is an older man with HTLV-1-associated myelopathy (HAM/TSP).

This clonotype has a count of ten or more. This chain connects TRBV5-1 to TRBJ1-2; D remains unclear. The V and J ends lost 5 bases and 3 bases respectively, with 11 bases between them. This CDR3 region has 13 residues. CDR1 is SGHRS, CDR2 YFSETQ, per germline. CDR3: CASREAQDYGYTF. CDR3 sequence (DNA): TGCGCCAGCAGAGAGGCCCAGGACTATGGCTACACCTTC.

The table lists this clonotype with a few counts. The chain is built from TRBV19 and TRBJ2-1, with D possibly being TRBD1 (5 bases). V gave up 3 bases and J gave up 4 bases, with 13 bases separating them. Germline CDR1 LNHDA, CDR2 SQIVND (reference sequence). The CDR3 loop spans 15 amino acids. The CDR3 region is CASSILSTGYNEQFF. The CDR3, as DNA: TGTGCCAGTAGTATCCTCTCAACAGGTTACAATGAGCAGTTCTTC.

This clonotype was found many times. This sequence joins TRBV20-1 and TRBJ2-3; unclear D gene. The CDR3 has 21 residues. Trimming took off 0 bases at V and 4 bases at J, with 32 bases between the two ends. Germline V gives CDR1 DFQATT, CDR2 SNEGSKA (reference sequence). CDR3 sequence (DNA): TGCAGTGCTAGAGATCATTCTTTATTGGTCGGTTCAGTTACCCAGCCAGATACGCAGTATTTT. Translation: CSARDHSLLVGSVTQPDTQYF.

This clonotype occurred many times. The CDR3: CASSPGTGNREQYF. The CDR3 DNA is TGTGCCAGCAGTCCCGGGACAGGGAACCGCGAGCAGTACTTC. The rearrangement uses TRBV27 and TRBJ2-7; 9 bases are shared with TRBD1. The germline V gene encodes CDR1 MNHEY and CDR2 SMNVEV (reference sequence). With V trimmed by 5 bases and J by 6 bases, 8 bases remained unmatched. The CDR3 has 14 residues.

This clonotype was seen at least ten times. The chain joins TRBV7-2 to TRBJ2-5, with 7 bases aligning to TRBD1. The CDR3 extends over 15 amino acids. The V and J ends lost 5 bases and 0 bases, in that order; junction bases with no gene match: 6. The V gene's germline CDR1 is SGHTA and CDR2 FQGNSA. The CDR3 is CASSPGQRYQETQYF. The CDR3 DNA follows: TGTGCCAGCAGCCCGGGACAGAGGTACCAAGAGACCCAGTACTTC.

In its sample, this clonotype was seen many times. The chain couples TRBV24-1 to TRBJ2-6, with TRBD2 as a possible D gene (6 bases). The CDR3 has 20 amino acids. CDR1 and CDR2 (germline): KGHDR, SFDVKD. V lost 3 bases to trimming and J lost 0 bases, with 20 bases between them. In DNA, the CDR3 is TGTGCCACCAGTGATCCTCACCGTCAGGGACTGGGCTCTGGGGCCAACGTCCTGACTTTC. It yields the protein CATSDPHRQGLGSGANVLTF.

This clonotype came up many times. The V gene is TRBV2, the J gene TRBJ1-5; D call uncertain. The V end lost 8 bases, the J end lost 4 bases, and 9 bases lay between the germline ends. The CDR3 covers 12 residues. Germline V lookup: CDR1 SNHLY, CDR2 FYNNEI. CDR3 in amino acids: CASAAGNQPQHF. DNA of the CDR3: TGTGCCAGCGCCGCGGGGAATCAGCCCCAGCATTTT.

By sample fraction, this clonotype is medium-sized. V is TRBV9 and J is TRBJ2-5; tentatively, D is TRBD2 (5 bases). The length of the CDR3 is 15 residues. The V gene lost 0 bases and the J gene lost 1 base, with 10 bases spanning the gap. Per germline, CDR1 SGDLS and CDR2 YYNGEE. The CDR3 loop reads CASSVASSGQETQYF. The CDR3 DNA is TGTGCCAGCAGCGTAGCTTCCAGCGGCCAAGAGACCCAGTACTTC.

This clonotype showed up just a few times. The chain uses TRBV5-5 and TRBJ2-2; 10 nucleotides align to TRBD1. The junction had 5 bases not matched to a gene; V was cut back by 4 bases and J by 2 bases. The CDR3 covers 16 residues. CDR1 and CDR2 from the germline V gene are SGHKS and YYEKEE (reference sequence). The CDR3 loop reads CASSLRDRGNTGELFF. CDR3 bases: TGTGCCAGCAGCCTCCGGGACAGGGGCAACACCGGGGAGCTGTTTTTT. The whole variable domain, remainder taken from reference TRBV5-5 and TRBJ2-2, is DAGVTQSPTHLIKTRGQQVTLRCSPISGHKSVSWYQQVLGQGPQFIFQYYEKEERGRGNFPDRFSARQFPNYSSELNVNALLLGDSALYLCASSLRDRGNTGELFFGEGSRLTVL.

This clonotype is medium-sized within its sample. The V call is TRBV7-2, the J call TRBJ2-3; 7 bases map to TRBD2. The V segment lost 4 bases and the J segment 10 bases; nucleotides outside the gene matches: 8. CDR1 is SGHTA and CDR2 is FQGNSA in the germline V gene. The CDR3 extends over 13 amino acids. This CDR3 reads CASSWGRDRPQYF. Here the CDR3 DNA reads TGTGCCAGCAGCTGGGGGAGGGACCGGCCGCAGTATTTT.

The chain uses TRBV29-1 and TRBJ2-7; TRBD1 is a possible D gene (5 bases). V was shortened by 8 bases and J by 3 bases, with 14 bases between the two germline ends. Germline values: CDR1 SQVTM, CDR2 ANQGSEA. The CDR3 consists of 12 residues. The CDR3 nucleotides are TGCAGCAGGAGTCAGGGCCACTACGAGCAGTACTTC. This translates into CSRSQGHYEQYF.

This clonotype was seen more than once but under ten times. The J gene is TRBJ2-1, the V gene TRBV28, with 8 bases identical to TRBD2. The CDR3 has 15 amino acids. Germline CDR1 and CDR2: MDHEN and SYDVKM. V was pared by 3 bases and J by 10 bases, with 11 bases of the junction left unmatched. CDR3 sequence: CASSFRAGGIREQFF. CDR3 coding DNA: TGTGCCAGCAGTTTTAGGGCGGGAGGTATAAGAGAGCAGTTCTTC.

At least ten counts were recorded for this clonotype. The chain uses TRBV6-1 and TRBJ1-4; D gene uncertain. CDR1 and CDR2 (germline): MNHNS, SASEGT. The V gene lost 5 bases and the J gene lost 8 bases, with 12 bases spanning the gap. The CDR3 is 13 residues long. DNA of the CDR3: TGTGCCAGCAGTTTACAAGGCCAGGAAAAACTGTTTTTT. Protein: CASSLQGQEKLFF.

In its sample, this clonotype was seen many times. The genes are TRBV12-3 or TRBV12-4 and TRBJ2-7; TRBD2 agrees at 7 bases. With 5 bases clipped from V and 6 bases from J, the junction kept 7 bases outside the gene matches. The CDR3 consists of 13 residues. The CDR3 loop is CASSIPGGAEQYF. CDR3 nucleotide sequence: TGTGCCAGCAGTATTCCGGGAGGAGCCGAGCAGTACTTC.

This clonotype appeared many times. The V call is TRBV20-1, the J call TRBJ2-4; 14 nucleotides line up with TRBD2. The CDR3 is 17 amino acids. Germline assignment: CDR1 DFQATT and CDR2 SNEGSKA (reference sequence). Trimming took 3 bases from V and 6 from J; bases not matched to a gene: 10. CDR3 loop: CSASGTSGSRVGNIQYF. CDR3 nucleotides: TGCAGTGCTAGCGGGACTAGCGGGAGTCGGGTTGGAAACATTCAGTACTTC.

At least ten counts were recorded for this clonotype. The rearrangement uses TRBV29-1 and TRBJ1-1; 7 nucleotides match TRBD1. Germline CDR1 reads SQVTM; CDR2 reads ANQGSEA. The CDR3 runs 12 residues. The junction had 6 bases not matched to a gene; V was cut back by 8 bases and J by 3 bases. Here the CDR3 DNA reads TGCAGCACAAGACAGGGTGACACTGAAGCTTTCTTT. Encoded protein: CSTRQGDTEAFF.

Turning to this clonotype: The junction departs from germline at one end; a sequencing error may be responsible. This sequence joins TRBV24-1 and TRBJ2-1, with 9 nucleotides matching TRBD1. Germline V CDR1 and CDR2: KGHDR, SFDVKD. CDR3 length: 16 residues. The CDR3 DNA reads TGTGTCACCAGTGACCTCGGGACAGGGACAACAAATGAGCAGTTCTTC. It yields the protein CVTSDLGTGTTNEQFF.

At least ten counts were recorded for this clonotype. This chain connects TRBV3-1 to TRBJ2-1; a possible D gene is TRBD2 (6 bases). The CDR3 sequence is 12 residues long. The V gene lost 2 bases and the J gene lost 12 bases, with 11 bases spanning the gap. From germline, CDR1 is LGHDT and CDR2 YNNKEL (reference sequence). The CDR3 DNA is TGTGCCAGCAGCCAACATTCGGGAGTGCAGTTCTTC. Its translation is CASSQHSGVQFF.

This clonotype was seen ten or more times. The chain employs TRBV7-9 and TRBJ1-2, with D hard to call. Germline CDR1 and CDR2: SEHNR and FQNEAQ (reference sequence). Trimming cost V 5 bases and J 5 bases, with 12 bases left between them. CDR3 length: 13 amino acids. Here the CDR3 DNA reads TGTGCCAGCAGCACCTCTGCGGCTTATGGCTACACCTTC. It translates to CASSTSAAYGYTF.

This clonotype was observed at least ten times. This chain links TRBV2 with TRBJ1-5, with a tentative D call TRBD1 (6 bases). Germline V lookup: CDR1 SNHLY, CDR2 FYNNEI. The CDR3 extends over 14 amino acids. Trimming took off 1 base at V and 16 bases at J, with 20 bases between the two ends. CDR3 nucleotide sequence: TGTGCCAGCAGTGAAGACTTAAGATTAATGGGACAACATTTT. As protein: CASSEDLRLMGQHF.

This clonotype was observed many times. The chain uses TRBV7-8 and TRBJ1-1; weak D call: TRBD1 (6 bases). With 5 bases removed from V and 1 base from J, the gap between germline ends came to 11 bases. There are 14 residues in the CDR3. CDR1 is SGHVS, CDR2 FQNEAQ, per germline. CDR3 DNA sequence: TGTGCCAGCAGCCCTAGGGACAAGAACACTGAAGCTTTCTTT. It yields the protein CASSPRDKNTEAFF.

This clonotype was observed at least ten times. V is TRBV20-1 and J is TRBJ2-1, with 12 bases that match TRBD1. The CDR3 extends over 13 amino acids. The germline gives CDR1 DFQATT, CDR2 SNEGSKA (reference sequence). The CDR3 region is CSNPGQGANEQFF. The CDR3 DNA follows: TGCAGCAACCCGGGACAGGGGGCCAATGAGCAGTTCTTC.

Ten or more counts support this clonotype. The chain combines TRBV29-1 with TRBJ2-2, with 7 bases identical to TRBD1. Germline V gene lookup returns CDR1 SQVTM and CDR2 ANQGSEA. With V trimmed by 7 bases and J by 6 bases, 8 bases remained unmatched. There are 13 residues in the CDR3. In DNA, the CDR3 is TGCAGCGCCCAAATGACAGGGCCCGGGGAGCTGTTTTTT. Its protein product is CSAQMTGPGELFF.

This clonotype was counted many times. This chain links TRBV20-1 with TRBJ2-3; 9 bases align to TRBD1. V was pared by 6 bases and J by 5 bases, with 3 bases of the junction left unmatched. The CDR3 runs to 12 residues. CDR1 DFQATT and CDR2 SNEGSKA come from the germline V gene (reference sequence). This chain's CDR3 is CSAKTGGDTQYF. As DNA, the CDR3 is TGCAGTGCGAAGACAGGGGGAGATACGCAGTATTTT.

This clonotype has a count of ten or more. The J gene is TRBJ1-6, the V gene TRBV3-1; 9 nucleotides agree with TRBD1. CDR3 size: 16 residues. V shed 0 bases and J 7 bases; nucleotides not matched to a gene: 4. The germline V gene has CDR1 LGHDT and CDR2 YNNKEL (reference sequence). The CDR3 DNA is TGTGCCAGCAGCCAAGACGGGACAGGGTTCAATTCACCCCTCCACTTT. Translating it yields CASSQDGTGFNSPLHF.

This clonotype was seen many times. The chain carries TRBV7-3 and TRBJ2-1, with 8 bases lining up with TRBD1. Losses at the gene ends were 3 bases for V and 5 bases for J; bases not matched to a gene: 3. The CDR3 contains 14 residues. The germline V gene encodes CDR1 SGHTA and CDR2 FQGTGA. The CDR3 nucleotides read TGTGCCAGCAGCTTGGACAGGGTTCACAATGAGCAGTTCTTC. Protein product: CASSLDRVHNEQFF.